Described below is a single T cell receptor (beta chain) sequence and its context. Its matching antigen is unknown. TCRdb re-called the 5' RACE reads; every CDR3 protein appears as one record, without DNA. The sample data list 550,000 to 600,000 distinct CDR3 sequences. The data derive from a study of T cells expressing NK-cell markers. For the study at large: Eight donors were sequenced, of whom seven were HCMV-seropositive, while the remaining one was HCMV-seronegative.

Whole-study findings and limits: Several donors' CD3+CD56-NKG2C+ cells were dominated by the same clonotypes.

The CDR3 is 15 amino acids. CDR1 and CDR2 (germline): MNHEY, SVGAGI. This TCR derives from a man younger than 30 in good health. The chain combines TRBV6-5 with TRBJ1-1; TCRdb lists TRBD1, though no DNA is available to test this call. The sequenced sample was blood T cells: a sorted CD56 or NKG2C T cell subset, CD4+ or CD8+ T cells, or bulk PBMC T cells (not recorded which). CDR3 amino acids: CASSYSSTGGPEAFF.